One and the same sample provided the 23 T cell receptor beta chains below, sequenced in a study of T-cell memory formation after mild COVID-19. TCRdb redid the calling of the 5' RACE reads with MiXCR, one entry per CDR3 protein. The sample has about 290,000 distinct CDR3 sequences; roughly 15% are singletons. Sequencing was done on a sample of PBMCs or a T cell subset sorted from them (not recorded which). The receptors originated from a man between 18 and 35 years old who had mild COVID-19 (a few samples of this study predate the infection). Cell type and time point are not known.

This chain joins TRBV5-1 and TRBJ2-3; 9 nucleotides align to TRBD1. The CDR3 has 16 amino acids. Germline V lookup: CDR1 SGHRS, CDR2 YFSETQ. Germline trimming cut 4 bases from V and 2 bases from J; bases unmatched to any gene: 8. CDR3 sequence (DNA): TGCGCCAGCAGCGGAAGGACAGGGGTGGACACAGATACGCAGTATTTT. Translation gives CASSGRTGVDTDTQYF. The full variable domain, completed using reference TRBV5-1 and TRBJ2-3, is KAGVTQTPRYLIKTRGQQVTLSCSPISGHRSVSWYQQTPGQGLQFLFEYFSETQRNKGNFPGRFSGRQFSNSRSEMNVSTLELGDSALYLCASSGRTGVDTDTQYFGPGTRLTVL.

This clonotype has just a few counts. The genes are TRBV5-1 and TRBJ2-5; D may be TRBD2 (6 bases). The CDR3 covers 14 residues. Germline values: CDR1 SGHRS, CDR2 YFSETQ. V lost 1 base to trimming and J lost 5 bases, with 12 bases between them. This CDR3 reads CASSLLGEEETQYF. In DNA form, the CDR3 reads TGCGCCAGCAGCTTGCTAGGGGAGGAGGAGACCCAGTACTTC.

The chain recombines TRBV28 with TRBJ2-1, with D perhaps matching TRBD1 (6 bases). This CDR3 is built from 14 residues. Germline CDR1 reads MDHEN; CDR2 reads SYDVKM. The V end lost 4 bases, the J end lost 9 bases, and 16 bases lay between the germline ends. CDR3 sequence reads: CASSSIQGSGEQFF. CDR3 nucleotides: TGTGCCAGCAGTTCCATACAGGGTTCAGGTGAGCAGTTCTTC.

There are many counts of this clonotype. The chain employs TRBV5-1 and TRBJ1-1; D possibly corresponds to TRBD1 (6 bases). Per the germline V gene, CDR1 is SGHRS and CDR2 is YFSETQ. The V gene lost 4 bases and the J gene lost 4 bases, with 17 bases spanning the gap. CDR3 length: 15 residues. The CDR3 DNA follows: TGCGCCAGCAGCCGAGACGGGGGGCTGAGCACTGAAGCTTTCTTT. This translates into CASSRDGGLSTEAFF.

The V gene is TRBV6-1, the J gene TRBJ1-1, with a weak D call TRBD1 (5 bases). V was cut by 5 bases and J by 7 bases, with 26 bases left in between. Germline V gene lookup returns CDR1 MNHNS and CDR2 SASEGT. The CDR3 spans 17 residues. CDR3: CASSSLPGGSAWDEAFF. The CDR3 region has the DNA TGTGCCAGCAGTTCCCTTCCGGGGGGATCCGCGTGGGATGAAGCTTTCTTT.

This clonotype was seen only a few times. CDR3 sequence: CASSDSGGQPQHF. DNA of the CDR3: TGTGCCAGCAGCGATTCTGGGGGTCAGCCCCAGCATTTT. The J gene is TRBJ1-5, the V gene TRBV12-3 or TRBV12-4; TRBD1 is a possible D gene (5 bases). V lost 6 bases and J lost 6, with 12 bases in between. This CDR3 has 13 residues.

The rearrangement joins TRBV7-2 to TRBJ1-2; D perhaps matches TRBD1 (6 bases). The CDR3 is made up of 13 amino acids. Germline V CDR1 and CDR2: SGHTA, FQGNSA. Trimming left V 5 bases short and J 4 bases short, with 11 bases between. DNA of the CDR3: TGTGCCAGCAGCACGGAAGGGGGCTATGGCTACACCTTC. Amino acid sequence: CASSTEGGYGYTF.

CDR3 nucleotides: TGCGCCAGCAGCGAAGGACAGGGGGCTCTTTCATGGTGGTATGGCTACACCTTC. The encoded protein is CASSEGQGALSWWYGYTF. This chain joins TRBV5-1 and TRBJ1-2; 11 bases map to TRBD1. Germline V gene lookup returns CDR1 SGHRS and CDR2 YFSETQ. With 4 bases clipped from V and 5 bases from J, the junction kept 16 bases outside the gene matches. CDR3 length: 18 amino acids.

The chain carries TRBV5-8 and TRBJ2-7; perhaps TRBD2 as D (5 bases). CDR3 length: 15 amino acids. V shed 0 bases and J shed 5 bases, with 15 bases lying between them. Germline V gene sequence: CDR1 SGHTS, CDR2 YDEGEE. CDR3 amino acids: CASSLGTFGIDEQYV. CDR3 bases: TGTGCCAGCAGCTTGGGTACATTCGGGATAGACGAGCAGTACGTC.

The V and J genes are TRBV27 and TRBJ1-2; 7 nucleotides agree with TRBD1. The CDR3 is made up of 13 amino acids. Looked up from germline, CDR1 is MNHEY and CDR2 is SMNVEV (reference sequence). The junction had 5 bases not matched to a gene; V was cut back by 3 bases and J by 7 bases. The CDR3 region has the DNA TGTGCCAGCAGTTTCAGACAGGGCCTTGGCTACACCTTC. Residues: CASSFRQGLGYTF.

This clonotype was seen only a few times. The genes are TRBV5-4 and TRBJ2-5; D may be TRBD1 or TRBD2 (5 bases each). Germline CDR1 reads SGHNT; CDR2 reads YYREEE (reference sequence). The CDR3 loop spans 12 amino acids. The germline V and J ends were trimmed by 7 bases and 1 base, with 8 bases remaining between them. DNA of the CDR3: TGTGCCAGCGGGGGTTCCCAAGAGACCCAGTACTTC. As protein: CASGGSQETQYF. The full variable domain, completed using reference TRBV5-4 and TRBJ2-5, is ETGVTQSPTHLIKTRGQQVTLRCSSQSGHNTVSWYQQALGQGPQFIFQYYREEENGRGNFPPRFSGLQFPNYSSELNVNALELDDSALYLCASGGSQETQYFGPGTRLLVL.

In its sample, this clonotype was seen a few times. The rearrangement links TRBV6-6 to TRBJ1-5; D gene unclear. The V end lost 4 bases, the J end lost 9 bases, and 7 bases lay between the germline ends. Germline V gives CDR1 MNHNY, CDR2 SVGAGI (reference sequence). This CDR3 has 11 residues. The CDR3 here is CASSSSGPQHF. CDR3 DNA sequence: TGTGCCAGCAGTTCCTCGGGGCCCCAGCATTTT.

The rearrangement joins TRBV2 to TRBJ1-2, with TRBD1 matching 10 bases. Germline V lookup: CDR1 SNHLY, CDR2 FYNNEI. The CDR3 totals 14 residues. With 5 bases clipped from V and 7 bases from J, the junction kept 7 bases outside the gene matches. The CDR3 is CASSRQGAQGGYTF. In nucleotides, the CDR3 is TGTGCCAGCAGTCGACAGGGGGCGCAGGGTGGCTACACCTTC.

The CDR3 DNA reads as TGTGCCAGCAGTTACGGGACAGGGGTAACAGATACGCAGTATTTT. Its translation is CASSYGTGVTDTQYF. The chain carries TRBV6-2 or TRBV6-3 and TRBJ2-3; TRBD1 matches at 10 bases. The J segment lost 3 bases and the V segment lost 2 bases, leaving 2 bases of the junction unmatched. CDR1 is MNHEY, CDR2 SVGEGT, per germline. There are 15 residues in the CDR3.

The sample holds a few counts of this clonotype. The chain has TRBV6-2 or TRBV6-3 and TRBJ2-3; no definite D call. CDR3 length: 13 amino acids. With 6 bases removed from V and 0 bases from J, the gap between germline ends came to 7 bases. CDR1 and CDR2 (germline): MNHEY, SVGEGT. The CDR3 spells CASRRLSTDTQYF. The CDR3 DNA reads TGTGCCAGCAGACGACTTAGCACAGATACGCAGTATTTT.

The genes are TRBV4-3 and TRBJ2-3; D may be TRBD1 or TRBD2 (6 bases each). V was shortened by 4 bases and J by 0 bases, with 14 bases between the two germline ends. Per germline, CDR1 LGHNA and CDR2 YSLEER. The CDR3 consists of 16 residues. The DNA for the CDR3 is TGCGCCAGCAGCCGCCTCCCGGGGGCTAGCACAGATACGCAGTATTTT. Its translation: CASSRLPGASTDTQYF.

The chain couples TRBV28 to TRBJ2-5; either TRBD1 or TRBD2 may supply D (5 bases each). Germline V gene lookup returns CDR1 MDHEN and CDR2 SYDVKM. V was cut by 3 bases and J by 4 bases, with 12 bases left in between. The CDR3 totals 14 residues. CDR3 protein: CASSLFGAGETQYF. The CDR3 nucleotides read TGTGCCAGCAGTTTGTTTGGGGCGGGAGAGACCCAGTACTTC. Drawing the rest from reference TRBV28 and TRBJ2-5, the complete variable domain is DVKVTQSSRYLVKRTGEKVFLECVQDMDHENMFWYRQDPGLGLRLIYFSYDVKMKEKGDIPEGYSVSREKKERFSLILESASTNQTSMYLCASSLFGAGETQYFGPGTRLLVL.

The chain uses TRBV7-9 and TRBJ2-7; D is possibly TRBD2 (6 bases). Germline CDR1 reads SEHNR; CDR2 reads FQNEAQ (reference sequence). The CDR3 has 12 amino acids. CDR3: CANYGSPYEQYV. The CDR3 DNA is TGTGCAAACTACGGGAGTCCATACGAGCAGTACGTC.

This clonotype was seen more than once but under ten times. The chain couples TRBV7-2 to TRBJ2-3; 9 nucleotides match TRBD2. The ends lost 0 bases at V and 7 bases at J; junction bases unmatched: 20. There are 20 residues in the CDR3. The germline V gene has CDR1 SGHTA and CDR2 FQGNSA. The CDR3: CASSLATAGGLRGGSHTQYF. As DNA, the CDR3 is TGTGCCAGCAGCTTAGCGACGGCGGGGGGGTTGAGGGGAGGTTCACATACGCAGTATTTT.

This clonotype was detected a few times. This rearrangement joins TRBV5-6 to TRBJ2-2, with D tentatively TRBD1 (6 bases). CDR3 length: 14 amino acids. Trimming removed 2 bases from V and 3 bases from J, with 8 bases in between. In germline, CDR1 is SGHDT, CDR2 YYEEEE. The CDR3 is CASSFGGHTGELFF. The DNA of the CDR3 is TGTGCCAGCAGCTTTGGGGGCCACACCGGGGAGCTGTTTTTT. Full variable domain (outside the CDR3, taken from reference TRBV5-6 and TRBJ2-2): DAGVTQSPTHLIKTRGQQVTLRCSPKSGHDTVSWYQQALGQGPQFIFQYYEEEERQRGNFPDRFSGHQFPNYSSELNVNALLLGDSALYLCASSFGGHTGELFFGEGSRLTVL.

This clonotype has just a few counts. The rearrangement uses TRBV7-9 and TRBJ1-1; TRBD1 might be the D (5 bases). CDR3 length: 15 amino acids. Germline loops: CDR1 SEHNR, CDR2 FQNEAQ (reference sequence). V lost 3 bases, J lost 5 bases, and 16 bases lay in between. The CDR3 loop reads CASSLSGGASTEAFF. In DNA form, the CDR3 reads TGTGCCAGCAGCTTGAGTGGAGGGGCGAGTACTGAAGCTTTCTTT.

The CDR3 is CASSYSGQRSYEQYF. The CDR3, as DNA: TGTGCCAGCAGTTACTCGGGGCAGAGATCCTACGAGCAGTACTTC. This rearrangement joins TRBV6-2 or TRBV6-3 to TRBJ2-7, with a weak D call TRBD1 (5 bases). CDR1 is MNHEY and CDR2 is SVGEGT in the germline V gene. V gave up 0 bases and J gave up 1 base, with 10 bases separating them. CDR3 size: 15 residues.

The chain has TRBV6-1 and TRBJ1-6; no clear D gene. There are 14 residues in the CDR3. The V end was cut by 0 bases, the J end by 9 bases, with 9 bases between. CDR1 and CDR2 from the germline V gene are MNHNS and SASEGT. The CDR3, as DNA: TGTGCCAGCAGTGAAGCGCGCGTCAGTTCACCCCTCCACTTT. As protein: CASSEARVSSPLHF.